Listed below are T cell receptor beta chains from one sample, sequenced in a study of blood T cells in healthy people across ages. TCRdb re-analysed the 5' RACE reads in MiXCR, keeping a single row per CDR3 protein. The sample carries roughly 800,000 distinct CDR3 sequences, about 55% recorded once. Source material: blood. Every receptor here comes from a man aged 80 or over in good health. Each CDR3 is given with its conserved first and last residue. Each record gives: V gene, clone size, J gene, CDR3 protein. Clone size is stated in some rows and not others, as once, few, many or a class when expanded.

>TRBV12-3/TRBV12-4|-|TRBJ1-2
CASSAGGVRYGYTF
>TRBV20-1|few|TRBJ2-1
CSARVVTEQFF
>TRBV9|-|TRBJ1-2
CASSVGQGSNYGYTF
>TRBV6-1|-|TRBJ1-2
CASSILSDGGYTF
>TRBV12-3/TRBV12-4|few|TRBJ2-1
CASSLWQGVNEQFF
>TRBV6-5|-|-
CASSYGGTGYNEQYF
>TRBV7-3|few|TRBJ2-3
CASSEGRERADTQYF
>TRBV6-6|few|TRBJ2-7
CASSSPDGRLRSHEQYF
>TRBV27|-|TRBJ2-7
CASSLSVGRTYEQYF
>TRBV1|-|TRBJ2-3
CTSSHWVGGLRRDAYF
>TRBV7-9|-|-
CASSLSSGTGAPEQYF
>TRBV7-9|-|TRBJ2-3
CASSTRDAGRGAYF
>TRBV18|-|-
CASSPELPRQSYEQYF
>TRBV5-1|-|TRBJ2-5
CASKGASVMGETQYF
>TRBV15|-|-
CATSRASGGNIQYF
>TRBV29-1|-|TRBJ2-3
CSVDGPGGRDTQYF
>TRBV24-1|-|TRBJ2-5
CATSDPRTGGETQYF
>TRBV27|-|TRBJ2-4
CASSSGGVDKNIQYF
>TRBV4-2|-|TRBJ1-1
CASSSFSQAQNTEAFF
>TRBV28|-|TRBJ2-3
CASSFLAGDTQYF
>TRBV20-1|-|TRBJ1-1
CSARDTIVPAEAFF
>TRBV7-8|-|TRBJ2-7
CASSLTAPDYEQYF
>TRBV12-3/TRBV12-4|-|TRBJ1-5
CASSPVAQGTGNQPQHF
>TRBV5-1|-|TRBJ2-7
CASSLGSSGSRYEQYF
>TRBV5-1|-|-
CASSVGRTGRETQYF
>TRBV10-3|few|TRBJ2-7
CAISGTQYEQYF
>TRBV9|-|TRBJ1-2
CASSVDGSSYGYTF
>TRBV27|-|TRBJ2-7
CASSLSPGTGVYEQYF
>TRBV9|-|TRBJ1-1
CASSEAGTGGEAFF
>TRBV29-1|many|TRBJ2-4
CSVAGLAKNIQYF
>TRBV28|-|-
CASSRVWGLGNNEQFF
>TRBV10-3|-|TRBJ2-1
CAISESRGGRRGYNYNEQFF
>TRBV27|once|TRBJ2-1
CASSPRTRHNEQFF
>TRBV29-1|few|TRBJ2-5
CSVATGSGPQETQYF
>TRBV29-1|-|TRBJ1-1
CSGGGLGTEAFF
>TRBV28|many|TRBJ2-1
CASTNRDRMYNEQFF
>TRBV7-2|few|TRBJ2-1
CASSFVVARNEQFF
>TRBV15|-|TRBJ2-2
CATSRGGGRSNTGELFF
>TRBV4-1|-|TRBJ2-1
CASSQGWAALGLAQNEQFF
>TRBV20-1|-|TRBJ2-2
CSARFLAARNTGELFF
>TRBV6-2/TRBV6-3|-|TRBJ2-1
CASSSLGVSYNEQFF
>TRBV5-1|-|TRBJ2-7
CASSLELADYEQYF
>TRBV10-3|-|TRBJ1-5
CAISQGTIIGDQPQHF
>TRBV29-1|few|TRBJ2-1
CSSGGSSGDEQFF
>TRBV27|-|TRBJ1-1
CASSFLLAGGKNTEAFF
>TRBV6-6|few|TRBJ1-1
CASSPSGRGAFF
>TRBV3-1|-|-
CASRSGQGDEQYF
>TRBV5-5|-|TRBJ1-1
CASSSSAGTLNTEAFF
>TRBV10-3|few|TRBJ2-7
CAISESEGESYEQYF
>TRBV19|-|-
CASSPRTGGTSSYEQYF
>TRBV21-1|-|TRBJ2-7
CASSKLRLPTRAQYF
>TRBV9|-|TRBJ2-5
CASSVGGDWYQETQYF
>TRBV6-5|-|TRBJ2-7
CASSGLAGANEQYF
>TRBV29-1|few|TRBJ2-3
CSATSTDTQYF
>TRBV28|-|TRBJ2-5
CASSDGMQETQYF
>TRBV7-9|few|TRBJ2-7
CASSLAGSYNEQYF
>TRBV25-1|-|TRBJ2-5
CASNPGNQETQYF